The sample holds one count of the clone carrying this TCR beta chain. Its antigen is currently unknown. Punch biopsies of lesional scalp, plus peripheral blood, were taken from alopecia areata patients. This specimen belongs to a study of CD8+ T cells in alopecia areata. Overall study: Treated individuals took tofacitinib by mouth, 5 to 10 mg twice daily. Study-level results: Higher clonality than in normal scalp was seen in lesional scalp, especially alopecia totalis/universalis. Sequences from scalp samples also cover resident alphabeta T cells of normal skin.

Once RNA had been extracted, it was reverse transcribed into cDNA to act as the sequencing template. TCRdb's copy holds only in-frame clones and misses some; the assay was immunoSEQ multiplex PCR. The data show 200,000 to 250,000 clones, 57% seen once. The V segment lost 3 bases and the J segment 2 bases; nucleotides outside the gene matches: 8. Germline values: CDR1 GTSNPN, CDR2 SVGIG (reference sequence). The CDR3 is 17 amino acids. The chain recombines TRBV30 with TRBJ2-3, with 13 bases matching TRBD2. Source: CD4+ T cells sorted from blood, taken at week 0. The receptor's source is a human donor with alopecia areata. This CDR3 is CAWRRRTSGGSTDTQYF. The CDR3 DNA reads as TGTGCCTGGAGACGAAGGACTAGCGGGGGATCCACAGATACGCAGTATTTT. The variable domain in full, with the rest retrieved from reference TRBV30 and TRBJ2-3, is SQTIHQWPATLVQPVGSPLSLECTVEGTSNPNLYWYRQAAGRGLQLLFYSVGIGQISSEVPQNLSASRPQDRQFILSSKKLLLSDSGFYLCAWRRRTSGGSTDTQYFGPGTRLTVL.